This TCR beta chain was identified in a study of blood T cell repertoires in COVID-19. Across the study: Samples of COVID-19 (acute and convalescent) were obtained from the United States, Italy and Spain. T cells, B-cell-depleted T cells, or PBMCs provided the cDNA or gDNA that served as material.

Original handling: Estimation of nucleated cell counts relied on the amplification of reference gene primers. The protocol was immunoSEQ multiplex PCR, while the TCRdb copy is restricted to in-frame clones and leaves out a portion. Clonal size and the V and J genes are those of that table, whereas D and trimming came from the DNA. The sample has some 200,000 clones; roughly 84% are singletons. Germline loops: CDR1 LGHNA, CDR2 YNFKEQ. Trimming shortened V by 1 base and J by 7 bases, and 10 bases separated the two germline ends. This CDR3 contains 14 residues. In Seattle, patients joined the study during active infection and were tracked longitudinally.

The source of this sequence is a woman of 80 years or more with COVID-19, enrolled during active disease. Sequencing was performed on peripheral blood. V and J are TRBV4-2 and TRBJ1-4; D is possibly TRBD1 (5 bases). The CDR3 here is CASSQGQGSEKLFF. The CDR3 DNA sequence: TGTGCCAGCAGCCAAGGGCAGGGAAGTGAAAAACTGTTTTTT.